A selection of T cell receptor beta chains follows, all from one sample in a study of T cell responses to AZD1222 COVID-19 vaccine. TCRdb keeps only in-frame clones here, not all; method: immunoSEQ multiplex PCR. The sample holds roughly 150,000 clones; approximately 90% are singletons and the top ten take under 4%. The source was peripheral blood, collected on day 0 of AZD1222 vaccination. These receptors originate from an adult in good health. Both conserved end residues are part of each CDR3. Clone size is stated in some rows and not others, as once, few, many or a class when expanded.

J: TRBJ2-7; V: TRBV29-1; size: .; CDR3: CSVEIPRGSSYEQYF
J: TRBJ1-1; V: TRBV29-1; size: .; CDR3: CSVGWRKGDRNTEAFF
J: TRBJ2-7; V: TRBV6-4; size: .; CDR3: CASSRVEGYEQYF
J: TRBJ2-7; V: TRBV4-1; size: .; CDR3: CASSLHGGLQYF
J: TRBJ2-1; V: TRBV4-2; size: .; CDR3: CASSQDKGLAGGLDEQFF
J: TRBJ2-3; V: TRBV24-1; size: once; CDR3: CATGSRTDTQYF
J: TRBJ2-5; V: TRBV5-4; size: .; CDR3: CASMGDPQETQYF
J: TRBJ1-6; V: TRBV27; size: .; CDR3: CASSPQAGSPLHF
J: TRBJ2-3; V: TRBV5-4; size: .; CDR3: CASSLQRGTDTQYF
J: TRBJ2-3; V: TRBV3-1/TRBV3-2; size: .; CDR3: CASSQVSTSGADTQYF
J: TRBJ1-2; V: TRBV10-1; size: .; CDR3: CASSETLGGYGYTF
J: TRBJ2-7; V: TRBV7-2; size: once; CDR3: CASSPKSGQSYEQYF
J: TRBJ2-1; V: TRBV7-2; size: .; CDR3: CASSLTRGRVRNEQFF
J: TRBJ1-1; V: TRBV4-2; size: .; CDR3: CASSQGGTGGRVTEAFF
J: TRBJ2-7; V: TRBV18; size: once; CDR3: CASSPPGQPLEQYF
J: TRBJ1-3; V: TRBV24-1; size: .; CDR3: CATSRGAGNTIYF
J: TRBJ2-1; V: TRBV10-3; size: .; CDR3: CAISGSSGSYNEQFF
J: TRBJ2-7; V: TRBV12-5; size: .; CDR3: CASGAGGFPYEQYF
J: TRBJ1-2; V: TRBV19; size: .; CDR3: CASSTSQGNYGYTF
J: TRBJ2-7; V: TRBV19; size: .; CDR3: CASSMGGGVNSYEQYF
J: TRBJ1-3; V: TRBV6-1; size: .; CDR3: CASSEHGGAAGGNTIYF
J: TRBJ1-1; V: TRBV2; size: .; CDR3: CASKGAEGSDEAFF
J: TRBJ2-7; V: TRBV2; size: .; CDR3: CASSAPFTYEQYF
J: TRBJ1-1; V: TRBV20-1; size: .; CDR3: CSASIRGDTEAFF
J: TRBJ2-7; V: TRBV6-5; size: .; CDR3: CASSLGRGHEQYF
J: TRBJ2-1; V: TRBV5-4; size: .; CDR3: CASSIGLAGGDEQFF
J: TRBJ2-7; V: TRBV19; size: .; CDR3: CASSSRLSYEQYF
J: TRBJ1-2; V: TRBV28; size: .; CDR3: CASSFPVGGRLGYTF
J: TRBJ2-1; V: TRBV7-7; size: once; CDR3: CASSLGLGNEQFF
J: TRBJ2-5; V: TRBV7-8; size: .; CDR3: CASSQSVSWAPDKETQYF
J: TRBJ2-2; V: TRBV7-3; size: .; CDR3: CASSLKANTGELFF
J: TRBJ2-3; V: TRBV6-4; size: .; CDR3: CASSGDAGGRDTQYF
J: TRBJ2-7; V: TRBV24-1; size: .; CDR3: CATHKVRGAGVYEQYF
J: TRBJ2-7; V: TRBV6-5; size: .; CDR3: CASSYFPGQGYEQYF
J: TRBJ2-7; V: TRBV12-3/TRBV12-4; size: .; CDR3: CASSFSRVYEQYF
J: TRBJ2-7; V: TRBV7-5; size: .; CDR3: CVRSLVIASVAGAYEQYF
J: TRBJ1-1; V: TRBV12-3/TRBV12-4; size: once; CDR3: CASSLSLNTEAFF
J: TRBJ1-1; V: TRBV6-5; size: .; CDR3: CASSYDDRNTEAFF
J: TRBJ1-1; V: TRBV9; size: .; CDR3: CASSVEGLTEAFF
J: TRBJ1-2; V: TRBV5-1; size: .; CDR3: CASSLAGTGVGYTF
J: TRBJ2-2; V: TRBV6-5; size: .; CDR3: CASSRTANTGELFF
J: TRBJ2-2; V: TRBV12-3/TRBV12-4; size: .; CDR3: CASSMRGAVELFF
J: TRBJ1-2; V: TRBV5-1; size: once; CDR3: CASSLGAGLYGYTF
J: TRBJ1-4; V: TRBV2; size: .; CDR3: CASFWENNEKLFF
J: TRBJ2-5; V: TRBV10-3; size: .; CDR3: CAISETSGGRIQETQYF
J: TRBJ2-1; V: TRBV18; size: .; CDR3: CASSPGQGFYNEQFF
J: TRBJ1-2; V: TRBV7-2; size: .; CDR3: CASSRQGRRAGPMGYTF
J: TRBJ2-7; V: TRBV9; size: .; CDR3: CASSVDPNPSLGEQYF
J: TRBJ2-2; V: TRBV6-6; size: .; CDR3: CASSSGLRAGELFF
J: TRBJ2-7; V: TRBV7-2; size: .; CDR3: CASSSPLGGNEQYF
J: TRBJ2-7; V: TRBV12-5; size: .; CDR3: CASGFFYEISYEQYF
J: TRBJ1-2; V: TRBV29-1; size: .; CDR3: CSVGSGTLHYGYTF
J: TRBJ1-2; V: TRBV9; size: .; CDR3: CASLGTVYGYTF